This T cell receptor beta chain came from a study of cytotoxic CD8 clonotypes in ibrutinib-treated CLL. Across the whole study: Some 10 relapsed/refractory, roughly 15 treatment-naive; around 18 IGHV unmutated. Study-level points and caveats: Rare overall, public clonotypes shrank or held steady under therapy.

Comment on this clone: No antigen is known for it.

Assay: immunoSEQ multiplex PCR; the TCRdb copy retains only in-frame clones and omits some. The sample carries approximately 80,000 clones, more than 70% recorded once. V shed 7 bases and J shed 5 bases, with 20 bases lying between them. Germline-derived CDR1 and CDR2 are SNHLY and FYNNEI. This CDR3 has 15 residues. This sample comprised PBMCs, obtained before ibrutinib treatment. The sequence was obtained from a human donor with chronic lymphocytic leukemia. The rearrangement joins TRBV2 to TRBJ2-5; maybe TRBD1 (6 bases). The CDR3 spells CASTSSGQYRETQYF. Here the CDR3 DNA reads TGTGCCAGCACCTCCTCCGGACAGTATAGGGAGACCCAGTACTTC.